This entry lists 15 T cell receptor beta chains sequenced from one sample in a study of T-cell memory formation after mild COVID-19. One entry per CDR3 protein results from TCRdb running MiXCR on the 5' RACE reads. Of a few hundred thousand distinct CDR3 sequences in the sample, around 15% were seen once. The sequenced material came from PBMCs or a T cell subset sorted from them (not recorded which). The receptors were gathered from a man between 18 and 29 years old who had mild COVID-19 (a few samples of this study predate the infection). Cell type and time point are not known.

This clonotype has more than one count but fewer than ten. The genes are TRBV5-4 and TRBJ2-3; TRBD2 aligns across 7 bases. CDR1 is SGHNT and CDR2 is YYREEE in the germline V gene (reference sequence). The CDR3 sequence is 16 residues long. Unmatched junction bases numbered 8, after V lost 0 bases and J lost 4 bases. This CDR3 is CASSLAGGSGADTQYF. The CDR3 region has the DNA TGTGCCAGCAGCTTGGCCGGTGGGAGCGGGGCAGATACGCAGTATTTT.

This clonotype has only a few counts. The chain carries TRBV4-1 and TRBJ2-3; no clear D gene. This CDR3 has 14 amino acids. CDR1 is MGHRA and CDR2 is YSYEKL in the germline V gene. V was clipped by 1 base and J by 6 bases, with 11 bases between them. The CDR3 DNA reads TGCGCCAGCAGCCAAGTCTCAGTCGTGGATACGCAGTATTTT. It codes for CASSQVSVVDTQYF.

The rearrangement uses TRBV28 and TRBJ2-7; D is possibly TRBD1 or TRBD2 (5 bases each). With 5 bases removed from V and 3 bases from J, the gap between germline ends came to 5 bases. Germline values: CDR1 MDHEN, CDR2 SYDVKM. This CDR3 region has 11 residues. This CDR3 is CASSGGYEQYV. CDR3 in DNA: TGTGCCAGCAGTGGGGGCTACGAGCAGTACGTC.

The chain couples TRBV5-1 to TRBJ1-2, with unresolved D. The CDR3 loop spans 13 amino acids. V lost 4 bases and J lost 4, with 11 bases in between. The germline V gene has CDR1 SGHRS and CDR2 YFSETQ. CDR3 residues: CASSLGESYGYTF. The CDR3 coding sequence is TGCGCCAGCAGCCTTGGCGAGAGCTATGGCTACACCTTC.

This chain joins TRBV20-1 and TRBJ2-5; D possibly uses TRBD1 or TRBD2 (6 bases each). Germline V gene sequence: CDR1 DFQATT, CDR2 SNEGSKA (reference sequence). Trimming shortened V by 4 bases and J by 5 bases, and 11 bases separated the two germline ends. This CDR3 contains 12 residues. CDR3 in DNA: TGCAGTGCTAAAGGGGGGTCGGAGACCCAGTACTTC. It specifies CSAKGGSETQYF.

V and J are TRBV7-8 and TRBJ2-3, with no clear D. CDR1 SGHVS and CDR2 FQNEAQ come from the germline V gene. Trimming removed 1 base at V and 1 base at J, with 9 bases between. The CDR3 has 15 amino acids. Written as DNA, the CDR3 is TGTGCCAGCAGCTTAGGGTGGAGTGGCACAGATACGCAGTATTTT. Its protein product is CASSLGWSGTDTQYF.

The CDR3 DNA reads as TGTGCCAGCAGCTTTGGGAGGGGAGATACGCAGTATTTT. Translation: CASSFGRGDTQYF. The gene calls are TRBV7-2 and TRBJ2-3; TRBD2 aligns across 7 bases. The CDR3 consists of 13 residues. CDR1 SGHTA and CDR2 FQGNSA come from the germline V gene. Trimming cost V 3 bases and J 5 bases; bases outside gene matches: 2. Looking up the rest from reference TRBV7-2 and TRBJ2-3 gives the full variable domain: GAGVSQSPSNKVTEKGKDVELRCDPISGHTALYWYRQSLGQGLEFLIYFQGNSAPDKSGLPSDRFSAERTGGSVSTLTIQRTQQEDSAVYLCASSFGRGDTQYFGPGTRLTVL.

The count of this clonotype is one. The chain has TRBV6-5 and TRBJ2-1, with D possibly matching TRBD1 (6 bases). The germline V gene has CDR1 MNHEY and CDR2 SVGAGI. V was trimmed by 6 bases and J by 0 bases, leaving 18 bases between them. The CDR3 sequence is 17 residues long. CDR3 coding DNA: TGTGCCAGCAGGATACGGACAGCGAAGAGCTCCTACAATGAGCAGTTCTTC. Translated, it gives CASRIRTAKSSYNEQFF.

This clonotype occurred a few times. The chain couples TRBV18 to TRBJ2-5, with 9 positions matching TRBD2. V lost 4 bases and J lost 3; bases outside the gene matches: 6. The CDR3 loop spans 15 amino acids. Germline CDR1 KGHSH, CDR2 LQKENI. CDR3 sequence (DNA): TGTGCCAGCTCACTTCTAGCGGGGCCAAAAGAGACCCAGTACTTC. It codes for CASSLLAGPKETQYF.

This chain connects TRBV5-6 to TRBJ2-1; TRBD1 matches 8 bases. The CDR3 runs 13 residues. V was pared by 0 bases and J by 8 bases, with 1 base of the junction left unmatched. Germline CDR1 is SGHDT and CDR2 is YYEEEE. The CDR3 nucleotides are TGTGCCAGCAGCTTGGGGACAGGGTATGAGCAGTTCTTC. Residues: CASSLGTGYEQFF.

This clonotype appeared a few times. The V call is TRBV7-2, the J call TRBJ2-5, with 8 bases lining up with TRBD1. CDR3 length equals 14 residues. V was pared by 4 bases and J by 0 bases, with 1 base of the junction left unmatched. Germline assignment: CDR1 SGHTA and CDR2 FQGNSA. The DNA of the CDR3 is TGTGCCAGCAGCTGGACAGGGAACCAAGAGACCCAGTACTTC. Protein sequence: CASSWTGNQETQYF.

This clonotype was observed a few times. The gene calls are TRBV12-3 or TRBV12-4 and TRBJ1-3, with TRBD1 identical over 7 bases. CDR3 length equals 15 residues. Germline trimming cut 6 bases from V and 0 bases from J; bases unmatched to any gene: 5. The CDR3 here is CASSDRDYSGNTIYF. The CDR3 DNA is TGTGCCAGCAGCGACAGGGACTACTCTGGAAACACCATATATTTT.

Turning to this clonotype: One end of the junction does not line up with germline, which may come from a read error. Written as DNA, the CDR3 is TGTGCCAGCAGCCAGGGACAGCTGGTTTTCCCCGGAGTTTTC. Translation: CASSQGQLVFPGVF. The V and J genes are TRBV7-2 and TRBJ1-2, with 7 bases identical to TRBD1. The CDR3 sequence is 14 residues long. CDR1 SGHTA and CDR2 FQGNSA come from the germline V gene.

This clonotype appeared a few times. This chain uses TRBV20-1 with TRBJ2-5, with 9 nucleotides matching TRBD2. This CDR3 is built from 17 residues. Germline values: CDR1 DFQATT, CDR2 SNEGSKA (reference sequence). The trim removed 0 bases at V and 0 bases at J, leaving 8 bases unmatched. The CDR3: CSARDLRGLADQETQYF. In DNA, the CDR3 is TGCAGTGCTAGAGATCTTAGGGGACTAGCCGACCAAGAGACCCAGTACTTC.

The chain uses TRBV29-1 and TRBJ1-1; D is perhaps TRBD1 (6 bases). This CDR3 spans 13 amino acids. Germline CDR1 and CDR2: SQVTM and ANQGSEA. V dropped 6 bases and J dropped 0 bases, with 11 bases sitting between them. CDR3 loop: CSVDSEMNTEAFF. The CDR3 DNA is TGCAGCGTGGACAGTGAAATGAACACTGAAGCTTTCTTT.